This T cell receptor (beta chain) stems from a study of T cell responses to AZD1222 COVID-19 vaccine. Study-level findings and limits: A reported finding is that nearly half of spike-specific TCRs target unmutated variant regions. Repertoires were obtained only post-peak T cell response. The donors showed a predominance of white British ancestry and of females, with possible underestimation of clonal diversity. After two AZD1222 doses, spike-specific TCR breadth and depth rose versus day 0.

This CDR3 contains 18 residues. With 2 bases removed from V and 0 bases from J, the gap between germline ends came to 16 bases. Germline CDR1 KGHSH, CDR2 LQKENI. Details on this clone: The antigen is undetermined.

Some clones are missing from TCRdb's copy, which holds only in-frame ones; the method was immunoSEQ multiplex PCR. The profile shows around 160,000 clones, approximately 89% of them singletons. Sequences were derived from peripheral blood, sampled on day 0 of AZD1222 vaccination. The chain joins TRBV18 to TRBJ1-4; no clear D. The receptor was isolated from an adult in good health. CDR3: CASSPSFTLRATNEKLFF. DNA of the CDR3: TGTGCCAGCTCACCATCGTTTACTCTACGTGCAACTAATGAAAAACTGTTTTTT.